The 27 T cell receptor beta chains reported below all come from one sample, sequenced in a study of blood T cell repertoires in COVID-19. Sequencing used immunoSEQ multiplex PCR; TCRdb keeps in-frame clones, though not all of them. Of under 95,000 clones in the sample, almost 85% were seen once. Specimen: peripheral blood. The source of these receptors is a man aged 50-60 years with acute or convalescent COVID-19.

V and J are TRBV19 and TRBJ1-5; 9 nucleotides align to TRBD1. This CDR3 is built from 16 residues. V lost 4 bases and J lost 0; bases outside the gene matches: 4. Per germline, CDR1 LNHDA and CDR2 SQIVND (reference sequence). For the CDR3, the DNA is TGTGCCAGTAGTAGACAGGGGGAAGATAGCAATCAGCCCCAGCATTTT. Amino acid sequence: CASSRQGEDSNQPQHF. Variable domain in full (rest from reference TRBV19 and TRBJ1-5): DGGITQSPKYLFRKEGQNVTLSCEQNLNHDAMYWYRQDPGQGLRLIYYSQIVNDFQKGDIAEGYSVSREKKESFPLTVTSAQKNPTAFYLCASSRQGEDSNQPQHFGDGTRLSIL.

The CDR3 protein is CASSYSYQAADMNTEAFF. In nucleotides, the CDR3 is TGTGCCAGCAGTTACTCTTACCAGGCAGCTGATATGAACACTGAAGCTTTCTTT. The rearrangement links TRBV6-2 or TRBV6-3 to TRBJ1-1; no clear D gene. CDR1 is MNHEY and CDR2 is SVGEGT in the germline V gene. Trimming took 0 bases from V and 0 from J, leaving 17 bases between them. The CDR3 sequence is 18 residues long.

The genes are TRBV11-2 and TRBJ1-1; D not certain. The CDR3 loop spans 14 amino acids. The germline CDR1 and CDR2 sequences are SGHAT and FQNNGV. V lost 3 bases and J lost 1, with 9 bases in between. CDR3 nucleotides: TGTGCCAGCAGCTTCTCGGACTGGAACACTGAAGCTTTCTTT. This sequence encodes CASSFSDWNTEAFF.

The chain couples TRBV18 to TRBJ1-5, with D hard to call. The germline CDR1 and CDR2 sequences are KGHSH and LQKENI. The CDR3 runs 16 residues. The V end lost 3 bases, the J end lost 0 bases, and 12 bases lay between the germline ends. The DNA for the CDR3 is TGTGCCAGCTCACCGGGTGAGGGCCCTAGCAATCAGCCCCAGCATTTT. Translated, it gives CASSPGEGPSNQPQHF.

The chain joins TRBV9 to TRBJ2-3, with D perhaps TRBD2 (6 bases). The V end lost 8 bases, the J end lost 1 base, and 17 bases lay between the germline ends. The CDR3 runs to 15 residues. Germline V gene lookup returns CDR1 SGDLS and CDR2 YYNGEE. The chain's CDR3 is CASCTEGRGTDTQYF. The CDR3 bases are TGTGCCAGTTGTACGGAGGGCCGGGGCACAGATACGCAGTATTTT.

This clone was detected only once. The rearrangement uses TRBV27 and TRBJ1-2; TRBD1 agrees at 8 bases. J was trimmed by 3 bases and V by 5 bases; bases with no gene match: 8. Germline CDR1 MNHEY, CDR2 SMNVEV (reference sequence). The CDR3 extends over 15 amino acids. The CDR3 spells CASSQGQGYYYGYTF. For the CDR3, the DNA is TGTGCCAGCAGTCAAGGACAGGGATATTACTATGGCTACACCTTC.

A few counts support this clone. The chain employs TRBV11-3 and TRBJ2-3; 7 bases are shared with TRBD2. This CDR3 comprises 13 residues. Germline values: CDR1 SGHNT, CDR2 YENEEA. Trimming took 5 bases from V and 8 from J; bases not matched to a gene: 7. The CDR3 bases are TGTGCCAGCAGCAATCCAACTAGCGCTACGCAGTATTTT. It specifies CASSNPTSATQYF.

This clone came up once. The gene calls are TRBV4-1 and TRBJ1-4; possible D gene TRBD1, 6 bases. Germline assignment: CDR1 MGHRA and CDR2 YSYEKL. The V end was cut by 5 bases, the J end by 8 bases, with 15 bases between. The CDR3 spans 14 residues. The CDR3 DNA reads TGCGCCAGCAGCTTACAGGGAATTGAGGAAAAACTGTTTTTT. It yields the protein CASSLQGIEEKLFF.

The CDR3: CASSPTGQGYEQYF. CDR3 DNA: TGCGCCAGCAGCCCGACGGGACAGGGATACGAGCAGTACTTC. This chain uses TRBV4-1 with TRBJ2-7, with TRBD1 identical over 9 bases. CDR3 length: 14 residues. Germline V gives CDR1 MGHRA, CDR2 YSYEKL. Trimming took 4 bases from V and 4 from J; bases not matched to a gene: 5.

This clone was counted a single time. The chain is built from TRBV6-5 and TRBJ1-1; no definite D call. The CDR3 runs 16 residues. The ends were cut back, 1 base at V and 4 bases at J, with 16 bases in the middle. Per germline, CDR1 MNHEY and CDR2 SVGAGI. The CDR3 sequence: CASSYLSSGRITEAFF. Here the CDR3 DNA reads TGTGCCAGCAGTTACTTATCCTCCGGGAGAATCACTGAAGCTTTCTTT.

The chain joins TRBV27 to TRBJ2-3; 12 nucleotides line up with TRBD2. CDR1 MNHEY and CDR2 SMNVEV come from the germline V gene (reference sequence). CDR3 size: 15 residues. The trim removed 2 bases at V and 5 bases at J, leaving 2 bases unmatched. CDR3: CASSLTSGRLDTQYF. CDR3 nucleotides: TGTGCCAGCAGTTTAACTAGCGGGAGGTTAGATACGCAGTATTTT.

This clone appeared once. The chain uses TRBV30 and TRBJ2-7; 7 bases are shared with TRBD2. CDR3 length equals 14 residues. In germline, CDR1 is GTSNPN, CDR2 SVGIG (reference sequence). V was clipped by 2 bases and J by 1 base; unmatched bases: 5. DNA of the CDR3: TGTGCCTGGAGTCGGGGGGAGAAATCCTACGAGCAGTACTTC. Encoded protein: CAWSRGEKSYEQYF.

This chain uses TRBV4-3 with TRBJ2-7; tentative D call: TRBD1 (5 bases). Trimming removed 0 bases at V and 4 bases at J, with 16 bases between. The germline V gene has CDR1 LGHNA and CDR2 YSLEER. The CDR3 is made up of 16 amino acids. CDR3 coding DNA: TGCGCCAGCAGCCAAGATTGGGCGACAGCCTTTTACGAGCAGTACTTC. Its translation is CASSQDWATAFYEQYF.

V gene TRBV7-9 combines with J gene TRBJ2-5; 8 positions agree with TRBD1. This CDR3 is built from 16 residues. Germline values: CDR1 SEHNR, CDR2 FQNEAQ (reference sequence). After removal of 5 bases from V and 4 bases from J, the junction contained 12 bases not matched to a gene. In nucleotides, the CDR3 is TGTGCCAGCAGCCCCCTGGACAGGGTACTGGGAGAGACCCAGTACTTC. Its protein product is CASSPLDRVLGETQYF.

The gene calls are TRBV4-3 and TRBJ2-5; D is undetermined. V lost 2 bases and J 4 bases, leaving 11 bases between the germline ends. Germline V gives CDR1 LGHNA, CDR2 YSLEER. This CDR3 region has 14 residues. CDR3 in amino acids: CASSQSPRSETQYF. The CDR3 coding sequence is TGCGCCAGCAGCCAATCCCCTAGGTCAGAGACCCAGTACTTC.

The chain links TRBV28 to TRBJ1-2; 8 bases line up with TRBD1. J was trimmed by 8 bases and V by 6 bases; bases with no gene match: 8. In germline, CDR1 is MDHEN, CDR2 SYDVKM. This CDR3 is built from 13 residues. The CDR3 nucleotides read TGTGCCAGCAGATCCCAGGGGGCGCACGGCTACACCTTC. This sequence encodes CASRSQGAHGYTF.

This chain joins TRBV20-1 and TRBJ2-1; D perhaps matches TRBD2 (5 bases). The CDR3 runs 11 residues. Trimming left V 6 bases short and J 12 bases short, with 15 bases between. Per germline, CDR1 DFQATT and CDR2 SNEGSKA (reference sequence). Here the CDR3 DNA reads TGCAGTGCCCGAGGGAGCCCGGGGCAGTTCTTC. It encodes CSARGSPGQFF.

This chain uses TRBV5-4 with TRBJ1-4, with 10 nucleotides matching TRBD1. The germline V gene has CDR1 SGHNT and CDR2 YYREEE (reference sequence). CDR3 length: 15 residues. V was pared by 3 bases and J by 6 bases, with 5 bases of the junction left unmatched. The chain's CDR3 is CASSSDRGRDEKLFF. In DNA form, the CDR3 reads TGTGCCAGCAGCTCTGACAGGGGGCGCGATGAAAAACTGTTTTTT.

The rearrangement links TRBV11-2 to TRBJ1-1, with TRBD1 as a possible D gene (5 bases). V gave up 1 base and J gave up 1 base, with 10 bases separating them. CDR1 and CDR2 (germline): SGHAT, FQNNGV. The CDR3 covers 15 residues. The CDR3 spells CASSLAYRRNTEAFF. The CDR3 region has the DNA TGTGCCAGCAGCTTAGCCTACAGGAGGAACACTGAAGCTTTCTTT.

This chain connects TRBV19 to TRBJ2-4; 9 bases map to TRBD1. Germline loops: CDR1 LNHDA, CDR2 SQIVND (reference sequence). The CDR3 consists of 18 residues. After removal of 1 base from V and 3 bases from J, the junction contained 10 bases not matched to a gene. The CDR3 DNA sequence: TGTGCCAGTAGTATAGCCACAGGGGGCGAATTAGGCAAAAACATTCAGTACTTC. Amino acid sequence: CASSIATGGELGKNIQYF.

The chain employs TRBV13 and TRBJ2-1, with TRBD2 matching over 9 bases. The germline V gene has CDR1 PRHDT and CDR2 FYEKMQ (reference sequence). The CDR3 has 15 residues. J gave up 7 bases and V 1 base, and 5 bases lay outside the gene matches. The CDR3 here is CASSLALAGSNEQFF. DNA of the CDR3: TGTGCCAGCAGCTTAGCGCTAGCGGGAAGTAATGAGCAGTTCTTC.

The rearrangement joins TRBV11-2 to TRBJ1-4, with D tentatively TRBD1 (5 bases). The germline V gene has CDR1 SGHAT and CDR2 FQNNGV. Trimming left V 1 base short and J 5 bases short, with 11 bases between. This CDR3 is 15 amino acids long. This CDR3 reads CASSLGGAANEKLFF. The CDR3 region has the DNA TGTGCCAGCAGCTTAGGTGGGGCGGCCAATGAAAAACTGTTTTTT.

This clone appeared once. The chain combines TRBV30 with TRBJ1-2; 7 bases line up with TRBD1. J lost 1 base, V lost 6 bases, and 14 bases had no gene match. The CDR3 is made up of 16 amino acids. Germline-derived CDR1 and CDR2 are GTSNPN and SVGIG (reference sequence). The DNA for the CDR3 is TGTGCCTGTGCGGGACAGACCGTAATTATTAACTATGGCTACACCTTC. Amino acids: CACAGQTVIINYGYTF.

The CDR3 nucleotides read TGTGCCAGCAGCTTAGGGCTAGCGGGAGAGGCTGGGGCCAACGTCCTGACTTTC. Its protein product is CASSLGLAGEAGANVLTF. The chain employs TRBV7-2 and TRBJ2-6, with 10 bases that match TRBD2. V shed 1 base and J 2 bases; nucleotides not matched to a gene: 5. There are 18 residues in the CDR3. Germline values: CDR1 SGHTA, CDR2 FQGNSA.

This sequence joins TRBV4-3 and TRBJ1-2, with 7 bases lining up with TRBD1. CDR3 length: 17 residues. V was pared by 3 bases and J by 1 base, with 11 bases of the junction left unmatched. CDR1 and CDR2 (germline): LGHNA, YSLEER. The CDR3 spells CASSHTGVGLHNYGYTF. In DNA form, the CDR3 reads TGCGCCAGCAGCCACACAGGGGTCGGATTACATAACTATGGCTACACCTTC.

J is TRBJ1-1 and V is TRBV12-3 or TRBV12-4; 8 bases agree with TRBD1. The CDR3 runs 12 residues. Germline trimming cut 5 bases from V and 11 bases from J; bases unmatched to any gene: 7. CDR3 nucleotides: TGTGCCAGCAGTCCAGACAGGGGCGCCGCTTTCTTT. Its protein is CASSPDRGAAFF.

This chain connects TRBV4-1 to TRBJ1-2; weak D call: TRBD1 (5 bases). The CDR3 length is 16 residues. Trimming removed 3 bases at V and 5 bases at J, with 19 bases between. Germline lookup yields CDR1 MGHRA and CDR2 YSYEKL. In DNA form, the CDR3 reads TGCGCCAGCAGCCACACCCCCTTGACGGGGGTTTATGGCTACACCTTC. Protein sequence: CASSHTPLTGVYGYTF.